The T cell receptor beta chain under discussion was sequenced for a study of cytomegalovirus exposure and HLA in healthy donors. Overall study results and limits: Analysis performed later found more than 15,000 TCR beta sequences associated with HLA alleles at 0.05 false discovery rate. One variant, a missense change in DCLRE1C, was linked in a later analysis to TCR beta V- and J-gene trimming. According to the study, roughly 180 TCR beta chains were cytomegalovirus-associated.

Germline values: CDR1 MNHEY, CDR2 SMNVEV (reference sequence). Trimming left V 2 bases short and J 2 bases short, with 6 bases between. This CDR3 has 13 residues. This clone showed up just once. Its antigen remains unidentified. The PCR made use of 60 Vbeta and 13 Jbeta primers. Here immunoSEQ multiplex PCR was the method, and the copy in TCRdb shows in-frame clones only, minus some. The sample has around 130,000 clones, about 75% seen once. The chain combines TRBV27 with TRBJ1-2; D is ambiguous. The TCR comes from a middle-aged woman in good health and CMV-seropositive. Sequenced sample: PBMCs. The CDR3 DNA follows: TGTGCCAGCAGTTTAAACAGAAACTATGGCTACACCTTC. Its protein is CASSLNRNYGYTF.